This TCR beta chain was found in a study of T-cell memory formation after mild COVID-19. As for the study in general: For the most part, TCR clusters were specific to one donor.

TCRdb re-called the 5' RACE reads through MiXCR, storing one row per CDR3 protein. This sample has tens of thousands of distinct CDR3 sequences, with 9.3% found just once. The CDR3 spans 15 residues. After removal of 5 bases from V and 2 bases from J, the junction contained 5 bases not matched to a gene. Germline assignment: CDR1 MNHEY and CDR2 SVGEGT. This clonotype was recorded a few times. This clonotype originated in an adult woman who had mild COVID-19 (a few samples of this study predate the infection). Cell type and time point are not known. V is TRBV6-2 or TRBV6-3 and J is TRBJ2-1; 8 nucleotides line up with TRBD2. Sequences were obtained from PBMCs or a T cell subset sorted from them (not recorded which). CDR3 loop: CASSPAGEPYNEQFF. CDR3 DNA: TGTGCCAGCAGTCCAGCGGGAGAGCCCTACAATGAGCAGTTCTTC.